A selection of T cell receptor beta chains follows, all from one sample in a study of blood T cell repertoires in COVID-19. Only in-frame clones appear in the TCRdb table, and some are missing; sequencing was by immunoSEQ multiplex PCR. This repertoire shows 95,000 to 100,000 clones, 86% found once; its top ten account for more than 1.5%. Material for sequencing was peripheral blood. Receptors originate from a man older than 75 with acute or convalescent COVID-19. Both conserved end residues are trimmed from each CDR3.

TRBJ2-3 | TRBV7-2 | ASRSGGRGTDTQY
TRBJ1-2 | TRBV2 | ASRRDRGQDGYT
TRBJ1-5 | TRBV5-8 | ASSLDGRPNQPQH
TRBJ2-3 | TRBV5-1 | ASSWAGRPSTDTQY
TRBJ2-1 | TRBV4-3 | ASSQDRQRGLI
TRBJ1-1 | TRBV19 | ASSAPGQGNTEAF
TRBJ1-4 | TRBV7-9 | ASSLQPGANEKLF
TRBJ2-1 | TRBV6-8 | ASSQLARAYNEQF
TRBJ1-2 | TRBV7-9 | ATHPGTILEGYT
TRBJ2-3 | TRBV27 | ASSQPVTSGSTDTQY
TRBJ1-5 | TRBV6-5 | ASSSGTNSNQPQH
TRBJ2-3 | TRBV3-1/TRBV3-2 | ASSQPRTDTQY
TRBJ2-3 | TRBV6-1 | ASSETSVNTQY
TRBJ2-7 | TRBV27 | ASSPRDRAYYEQY
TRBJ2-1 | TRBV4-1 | ASSQEGTRGNEQF
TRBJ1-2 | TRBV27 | ASRETRGTDYGYT
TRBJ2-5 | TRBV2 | ASRAGTAQETQY
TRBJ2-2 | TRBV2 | ASSPLLLAGDNTGELF
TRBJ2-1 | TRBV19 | ASSRGWGEQF
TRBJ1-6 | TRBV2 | ASSLQLPPRSPLH
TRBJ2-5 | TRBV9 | ASSPRLADQETQY
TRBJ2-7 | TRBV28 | ASSLTGTYEQY
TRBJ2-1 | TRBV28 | ASRYAVRLYNEQF
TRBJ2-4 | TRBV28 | ASSWTGNIQY
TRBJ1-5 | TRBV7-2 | ASSLALGGAGNQPQH
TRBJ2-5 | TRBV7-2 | ASSLGATQETQY
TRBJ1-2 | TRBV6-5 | ASIQTSNYGYT
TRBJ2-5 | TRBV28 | ASRLGLAGKKETQY
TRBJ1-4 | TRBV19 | ASSFAGTANEKLF
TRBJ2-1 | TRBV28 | ASSPTSGAYNEQF
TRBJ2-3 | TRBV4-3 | ASSQVSRPDTQY
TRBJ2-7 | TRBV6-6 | ASSEGRGRGYEQY
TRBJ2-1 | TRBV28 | ATQNPVGARNEQF
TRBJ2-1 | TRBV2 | ASLWLAGEDEQF
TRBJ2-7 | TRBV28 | ASRIPGQGTYEQY
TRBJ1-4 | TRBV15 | ATSRDLGREKLF
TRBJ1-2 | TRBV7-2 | ASSSTMTGGAYGYT
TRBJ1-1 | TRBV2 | ASKSQGRANTEAF
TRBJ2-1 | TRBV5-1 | ASSPFPLAGGPMSSYNEQF
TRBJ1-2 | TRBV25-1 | ASMTGDANYGYT
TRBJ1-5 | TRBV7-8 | ASSLAQGVNQPQH
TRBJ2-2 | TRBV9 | ASSLDARVSTGELF
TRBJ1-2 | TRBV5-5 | ASSGAAGLGGYT